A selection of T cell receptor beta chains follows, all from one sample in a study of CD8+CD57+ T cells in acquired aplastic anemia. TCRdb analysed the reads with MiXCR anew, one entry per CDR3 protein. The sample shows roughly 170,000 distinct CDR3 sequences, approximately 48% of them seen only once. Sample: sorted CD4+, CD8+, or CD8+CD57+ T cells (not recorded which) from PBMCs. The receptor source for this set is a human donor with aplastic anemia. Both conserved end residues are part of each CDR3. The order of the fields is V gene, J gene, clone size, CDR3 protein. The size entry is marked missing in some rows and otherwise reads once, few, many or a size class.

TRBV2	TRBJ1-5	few	CASRPLGGRNQPQHF
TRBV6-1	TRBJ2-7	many	CASSPGSGQDSYEQYF
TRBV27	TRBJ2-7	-	CASSSCGTAPSYEQYF
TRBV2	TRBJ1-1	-	CASSEERAALGVTEAFF
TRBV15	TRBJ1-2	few	CAISRVGYGYTF
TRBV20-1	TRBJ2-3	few	CSARGTSSTDTQYF
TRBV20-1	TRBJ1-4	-	CSARPKGNEKLFF
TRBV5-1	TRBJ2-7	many	CASSSGGAEVEQYF
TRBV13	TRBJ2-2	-	CASSLELLGELFF
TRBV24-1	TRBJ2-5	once	CATSGLGETQYF
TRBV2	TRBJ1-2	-	CASSGTGPRDGYTF
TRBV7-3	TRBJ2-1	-	CASSVDSSNEQFF
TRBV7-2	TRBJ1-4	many	CASSLRRGREKLFF
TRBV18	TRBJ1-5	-	CASSDSRANRPQHF
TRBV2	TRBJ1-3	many	CASRISGNTIYF
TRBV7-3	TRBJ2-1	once	CASSWGPSNEQFF
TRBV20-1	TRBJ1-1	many	CSAKPRHTATNTEAFF
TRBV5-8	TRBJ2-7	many	CASSLGQIGSYEQYF
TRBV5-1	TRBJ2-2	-	CASSLQDYLNTGELFF
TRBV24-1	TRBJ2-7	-	CATSDIGREGAYEQYF
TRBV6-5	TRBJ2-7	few	CASSYSSSYEQYF
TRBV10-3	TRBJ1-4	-	CASRDSSNEKLFF
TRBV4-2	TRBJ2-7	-	CASSQDLWTSGSYEQYF
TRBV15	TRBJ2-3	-	CATSRGTQASTDTQYF
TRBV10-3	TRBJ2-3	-	CAIKQSGGYTDTQYF
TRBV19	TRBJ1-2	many	CAFDLVRYTF
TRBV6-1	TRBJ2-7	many	CASRLDRSYEQYF
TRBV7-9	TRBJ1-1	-	CASSLAGLRSEAFF